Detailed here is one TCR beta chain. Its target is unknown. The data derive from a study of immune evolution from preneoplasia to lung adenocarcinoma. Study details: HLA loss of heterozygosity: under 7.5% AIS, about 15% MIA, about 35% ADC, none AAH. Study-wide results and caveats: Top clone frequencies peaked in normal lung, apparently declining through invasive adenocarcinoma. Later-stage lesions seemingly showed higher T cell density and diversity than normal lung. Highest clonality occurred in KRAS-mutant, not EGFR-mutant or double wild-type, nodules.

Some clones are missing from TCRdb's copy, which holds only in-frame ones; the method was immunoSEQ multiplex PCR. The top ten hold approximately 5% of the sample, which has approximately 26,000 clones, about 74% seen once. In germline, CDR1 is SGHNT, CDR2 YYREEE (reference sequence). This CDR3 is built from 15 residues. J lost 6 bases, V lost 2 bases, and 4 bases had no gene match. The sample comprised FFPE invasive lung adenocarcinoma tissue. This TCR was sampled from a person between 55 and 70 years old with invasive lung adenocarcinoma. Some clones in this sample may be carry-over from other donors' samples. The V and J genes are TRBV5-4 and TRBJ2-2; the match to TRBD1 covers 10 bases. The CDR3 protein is CASSFRQGASGELFF. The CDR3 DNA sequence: TGTGCCAGCAGCTTTAGACAGGGGGCCTCCGGGGAGCTGTTTTTT.